The 20 T cell receptor beta chains reported below all come from one sample, sequenced in a study of T cells in Graves' hyperthyroidism and ophthalmopathy. RNA transcripts yielded amplified TCR beta CDR3 regions. The HTBI primer set drove a first-round RT-PCR of the TCR CDR3. TCRdb ran MiXCR on the multiplex PCR reads and lists one entry per CDR3 protein. The data hold a few hundred thousand distinct CDR3 sequences, with approximately 14% observed a single time. What was sequenced was blood. Every receptor here comes from a woman aged 25 to 39 with Graves' hyperthyroidism.

The sample holds many counts of this clonotype. V usage is TRBV11-3 and J usage is TRBJ2-1; 12 positions agree with TRBD2. The CDR3 is 15 amino acids. Losses at the gene ends were 1 base for V and 9 bases for J; bases not matched to a gene: 4. Germline V gene sequence: CDR1 SGHNT, CDR2 YENEEA. The CDR3 DNA reads as TGTGCCAGCAGCTTAGGACTAGCGGGAGTAGTTGAGCAGTTCTTC. Translating it yields CASSLGLAGVVEQFF. The full variable domain, in which reference TRBV11-3 and TRBJ2-1 provide the parts outside the CDR3, is EAGVVQSPRYKIIEKKQPVAFWCNPISGHNTLYWYLQNLGQGPELLIRYENEEAVDDSQLPKDRFSAERLKGVDSTLKIQPAELGDSAVYLCASSLGLAGVVEQFFGPGTRLTVL.

This clonotype has just a few counts. V usage is TRBV18 and J usage is TRBJ2-4; TRBD1 matches 9 bases. CDR1 is KGHSH, CDR2 LQKENI, per germline. The V and J ends lost 6 bases and 6 bases, in that order; junction bases with no gene match: 12. This CDR3 has 16 residues. CDR3 protein: CASSNTGTGRRNIQYF. Written as DNA, the CDR3 is TGTGCCAGCTCGAATACCGGGACAGGGCGCAGAAACATTCAGTACTTC. Based on the CDR3 plus reference TRBV18 and TRBJ2-4, the full variable domain is NAGVMQNPRHLVRRRGQEARLRCSPMKGHSHVYWYRQLPEEGLKFMVYLQKENIIDESGMPKERFSAEFPKEGPSILRIQQVVRGDSAAYFCASSNTGTGRRNIQYFGAGTRLSVL.

This clonotype was observed a few times. In DNA, the CDR3 is TGTGCCACCAGTGAACCTACCGCGTTTCACGAGGGACGGGTCCAAGAGACCCAGTACTTC. It codes for CATSEPTAFHEGRVQETQYF. This chain joins TRBV24-1 and TRBJ2-5; D tentatively reads TRBD1 or TRBD2 (5 bases each). Trimming removed 4 bases at V and 1 base at J, with 27 bases between. Germline V lookup: CDR1 KGHDR, CDR2 SFDVKD. The CDR3 covers 20 residues.

This clonotype was detected ten times or more. The rearrangement joins TRBV30 to TRBJ2-1; D is undetermined. CDR1 is GTSNPN, CDR2 SVGIG, per germline (reference sequence). The length of the CDR3 is 11 residues. Trimming removed 3 bases at V and 8 bases at J, with 8 bases between. CDR3 sequence reads: CAWSQRHEQFF. The CDR3 bases are TGTGCCTGGAGCCAAAGGCATGAGCAGTTCTTC.

Notes on this clonotype: A much larger clone lies one base from this, so it may be a read error. This chain uses TRBV15 with TRBJ1-2, with 8 bases fitting TRBD1. The CDR3 is 16 amino acids. The germline CDR1 and CDR2 sequences are LNHNV and YYDKDF (reference sequence). V lost 0 bases, J lost 4 bases, and 7 bases stayed unmatched. The CDR3 is CATSRDGAGGSYGYTF. The CDR3 DNA reads TGTGCCACCAGCAGAGATGGGGCAGGGGGCTCCTATGGCTACACCTTC.

This clonotype was detected many times. The chain joins TRBV2 to TRBJ2-5; possibly TRBD1 for D (6 bases). The V gene lost 6 bases and the J gene lost 5 bases, with 22 bases spanning the gap. The CDR3 runs to 16 residues. Germline V gene sequence: CDR1 SNHLY, CDR2 FYNNEI. The CDR3 protein is CASRQGQVTDRETQYF. CDR3 DNA: TGTGCCAGCAGGCAGGGGCAAGTTACTGATCGGGAGACCCAGTACTTC.

This rearrangement joins TRBV14 to TRBJ2-1, with D unclear. CDR1 and CDR2 (germline): SGHDN, FVKESK. The CDR3 has 17 residues. V was cut by 0 bases and J by 0 bases, with 12 bases left in between. DNA for the CDR3: TGTGCCAGCAGCCAAGATCAAGTCTTTAGCTCCTACAATGAGCAGTTCTTC. It codes for CASSQDQVFSSYNEQFF.

V is TRBV5-6 and J is TRBJ2-6; the D gene could be TRBD1 or TRBD2 (6 bases each). Trimming left V 5 bases short and J 0 bases short, with 15 bases between. Germline CDR1 SGHDT, CDR2 YYEEEE. This CDR3 is 17 amino acids long. CDR3 region: CASSPGAGSSGANVLTF. DNA of the CDR3: TGTGCCAGCAGTCCAGGGGCGGGAAGCTCTGGGGCCAACGTCCTGACTTTC.

This clonotype was seen many times. The chain is built from TRBV5-1 and TRBJ1-1; tentative D call: TRBD1 (5 bases). There are 14 residues in the CDR3. The ends were cut back, 3 bases at V and 1 base at J, with 10 bases in the middle. CDR1 is SGHRS, CDR2 YFSETQ, per germline. The CDR3: CASSYDQGNTEAFF. The CDR3 DNA reads as TGCGCCAGCAGCTACGACCAGGGGAACACTGAAGCTTTCTTT. Based on the CDR3 plus reference TRBV5-1 and TRBJ1-1, the full variable domain is KAGVTQTPRYLIKTRGQQVTLSCSPISGHRSVSWYQQTPGQGLQFLFEYFSETQRNKGNFPGRFSGRQFSNSRSEMNVSTLELGDSALYLCASSYDQGNTEAFFGQGTRLTVV.

This clonotype occurred many times. The V and J genes are TRBV27 and TRBJ1-2, with 9 nucleotides matching TRBD1. V lost 1 base to trimming and J lost 7 bases; unmatched junction nucleotides: 7. Germline CDR1 reads MNHEY; CDR2 reads SMNVEV (reference sequence). This CDR3 region has 15 residues. CDR3 sequence reads: CASSLLTGGSGGYTF. Written as DNA, the CDR3 is TGTGCCAGCAGTTTATTGACAGGGGGGTCTGGTGGCTACACCTTC.

The chain uses TRBV29-1 and TRBJ2-7; D is unresolved. Trimming took 5 bases from V and 6 from J, leaving 8 bases between them. CDR1 and CDR2 from the germline V gene are SQVTM and ANQGSEA. CDR3 length: 10 residues. CDR3 protein: CSVKLREQYF. For the CDR3, the DNA is TGCAGCGTTAAACTCCGCGAGCAGTACTTC.

The chain carries TRBV20-1 and TRBJ2-5, with D hard to call. The CDR3 is 14 residues long. V was shortened by 0 bases and J by 1 base, with 9 bases between the two germline ends. The germline CDR1 and CDR2 sequences are DFQATT and SNEGSKA (reference sequence). The CDR3 DNA follows: TGCAGTGCTAGAGACCCAGGCATCCAAGAGACCCAGTACTTC. It codes for CSARDPGIQETQYF.

This clonotype was observed many times. The V gene is TRBV28, the J gene TRBJ2-1; D remains unclear. CDR1 and CDR2 (germline): MDHEN, SYDVKM. This CDR3 is 12 amino acids long. V was pared by 4 bases and J by 6 bases, with 7 bases between. The DNA for the CDR3 is TGTGCCAGCAGTTCTCAGGTCAATGAGCAGTTCTTC. Protein sequence: CASSSQVNEQFF.

There are many counts of this clonotype. V usage is TRBV3-1 and J usage is TRBJ1-1; 7 nucleotides match TRBD1. The CDR3 loop spans 17 amino acids. V trimming: 6 bases; J trimming: 0 bases; junction bases outside the gene matches: 13. Germline assignment: CDR1 LGHDT and CDR2 YNNKEL (reference sequence). The CDR3 bases are TGTGCCAGCAGTGTCTCGACAGGGTTGGGACTGAACACTGAAGCTTTCTTT. Protein sequence: CASSVSTGLGLNTEAFF. The full variable domain, completed using reference TRBV3-1 and TRBJ1-1, is DTAVSQTPKYLVTQMGNDKSIKCEQNLGHDTMYWYKQDSKKFLKIMFSYNNKELIINETVPNRFSPKSPDKAHLNLHINSLELGDSAVYFCASSVSTGLGLNTEAFFGQGTRLTVV.

This chain links TRBV7-3 with TRBJ1-3; D not certain. The CDR3 covers 13 residues. V lost 4 bases and J lost 4, with 8 bases in between. CDR1 is SGHTA and CDR2 is FQGTGA in the germline V gene. The DNA for the CDR3 is TGTGCCAGCAGCTCAAGGGCGGGAAACACCATATATTTT. It yields the protein CASSSRAGNTIYF. The full variable domain, in which reference TRBV7-3 and TRBJ1-3 provide the parts outside the CDR3, is GAGVSQTPSNKVTEKGKYVELRCDPISGHTALYWYRQSLGQGPEFLIYFQGTGAADDSGLPNDRFFAVRPEGSVSTLKIQRTERGDSAVYLCASSSRAGNTIYFGEGSWLTVV.

The rearrangement links TRBV7-9 to TRBJ1-4; tentatively, D is TRBD1 (5 bases). CDR1 is SEHNR, CDR2 FQNEAQ, per germline (reference sequence). Between the trimmed V and J ends, which lost 1 base and 14 bases, there was a span of 17 bases. The CDR3 covers 14 residues. The CDR3 loop reads CASSLETSGTGLFF. The CDR3 nucleotides are TGTGCCAGCAGCTTAGAAACATCCGGGACGGGTCTGTTTTTT.

The chain employs TRBV7-3 and TRBJ1-2; D perhaps matches TRBD1 (5 bases). V gave up 4 bases and J gave up 7 bases, with 13 bases separating them. The CDR3 is 13 residues long. Germline values: CDR1 SGHTA, CDR2 FQGTGA. The CDR3 DNA follows: TGTGCCAGCAGCTCTACTCCGGGGACTGGCTACACCTTC. Translation: CASSSTPGTGYTF.

A few counts support this clonotype. The V and J genes are TRBV6-1 and TRBJ2-7; D not resolved. Trimming cost V 10 bases and J 3 bases, with 19 bases left between them. The CDR3 is 14 amino acids. The germline V gene has CDR1 MNHNS and CDR2 SASEGT. The CDR3 loop is CATNVGGSGYEQYF. Here the CDR3 DNA reads TGTGCCACCAACGTCGGTGGTTCGGGCTACGAGCAGTACTTC.

This clonotype was seen many times. This chain joins TRBV20-1 and TRBJ1-1; D not certain. Trimming stripped 0 bases from V and 0 bases from J, with 17 bases between. CDR1 is DFQATT, CDR2 SNEGSKA, per germline (reference sequence). The CDR3 has 17 residues. CDR3 nucleotides: TGCAGTGCTAGAGATCGCCAGCGGATGGGCTTGAACACTGAAGCTTTCTTT. It is translated as CSARDRQRMGLNTEAFF.

In this sample, this clonotype turned up many times. V and J are TRBV27 and TRBJ2-3; D unclear. The V gene's germline CDR1 is MNHEY and CDR2 SMNVEV (reference sequence). The V gene lost 7 bases and the J gene lost 0 bases, with 14 bases spanning the gap. The CDR3 runs to 15 residues. The CDR3 bases are TGTGCCAGCACCGTAACTTACCCTAGCACAGATACGCAGTATTTT. Encoded protein: CASTVTYPSTDTQYF.